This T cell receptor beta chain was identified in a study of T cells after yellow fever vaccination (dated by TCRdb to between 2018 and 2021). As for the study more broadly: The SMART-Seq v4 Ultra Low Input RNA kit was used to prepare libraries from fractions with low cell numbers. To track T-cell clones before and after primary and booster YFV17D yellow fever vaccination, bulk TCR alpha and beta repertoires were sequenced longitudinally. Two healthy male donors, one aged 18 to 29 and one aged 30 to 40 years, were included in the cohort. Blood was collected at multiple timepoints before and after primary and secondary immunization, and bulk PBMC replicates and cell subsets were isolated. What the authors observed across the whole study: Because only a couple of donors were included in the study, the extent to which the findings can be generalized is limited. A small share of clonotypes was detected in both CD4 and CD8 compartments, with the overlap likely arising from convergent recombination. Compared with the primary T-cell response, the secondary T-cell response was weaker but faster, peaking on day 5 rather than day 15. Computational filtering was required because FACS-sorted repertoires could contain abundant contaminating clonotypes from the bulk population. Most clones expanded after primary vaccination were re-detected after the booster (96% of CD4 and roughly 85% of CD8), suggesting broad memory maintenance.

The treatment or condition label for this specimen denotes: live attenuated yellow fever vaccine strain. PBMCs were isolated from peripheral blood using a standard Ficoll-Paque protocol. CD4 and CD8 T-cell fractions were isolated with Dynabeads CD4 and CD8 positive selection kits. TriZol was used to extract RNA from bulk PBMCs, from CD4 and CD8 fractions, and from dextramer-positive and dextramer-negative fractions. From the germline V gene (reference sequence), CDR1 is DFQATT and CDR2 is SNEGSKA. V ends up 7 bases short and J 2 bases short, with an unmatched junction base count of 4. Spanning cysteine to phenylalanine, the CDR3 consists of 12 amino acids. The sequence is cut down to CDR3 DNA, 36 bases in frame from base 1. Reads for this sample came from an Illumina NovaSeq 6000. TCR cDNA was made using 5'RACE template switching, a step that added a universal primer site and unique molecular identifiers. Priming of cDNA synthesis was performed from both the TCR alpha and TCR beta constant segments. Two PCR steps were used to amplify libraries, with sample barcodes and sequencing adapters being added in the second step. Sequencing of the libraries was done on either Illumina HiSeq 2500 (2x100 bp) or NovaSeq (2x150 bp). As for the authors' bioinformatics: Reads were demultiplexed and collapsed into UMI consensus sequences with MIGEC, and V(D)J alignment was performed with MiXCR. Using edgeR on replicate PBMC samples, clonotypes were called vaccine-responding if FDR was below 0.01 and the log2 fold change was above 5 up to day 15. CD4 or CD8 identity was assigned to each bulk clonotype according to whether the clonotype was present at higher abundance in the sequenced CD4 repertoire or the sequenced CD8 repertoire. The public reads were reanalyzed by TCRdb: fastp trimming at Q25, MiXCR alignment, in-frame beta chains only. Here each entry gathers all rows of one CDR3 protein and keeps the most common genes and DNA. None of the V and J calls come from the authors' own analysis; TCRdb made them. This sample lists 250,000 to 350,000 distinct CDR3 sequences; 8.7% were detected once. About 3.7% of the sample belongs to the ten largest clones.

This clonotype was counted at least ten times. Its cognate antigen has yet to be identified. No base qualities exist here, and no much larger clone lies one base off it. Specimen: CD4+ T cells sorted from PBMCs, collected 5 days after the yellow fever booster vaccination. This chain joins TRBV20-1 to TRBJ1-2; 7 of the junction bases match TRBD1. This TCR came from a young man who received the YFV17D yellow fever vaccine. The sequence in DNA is TGCAGTGTTGGGACAGCCAACTATGGCTACACCTTC. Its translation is CSVGTANYGYTF.